What follows is one T cell receptor (beta chain) and its context. The CDR3 extends over 12 amino acids. The V end lost 4 bases, the J end lost 0 bases, and 6 bases lay between the germline ends. Germline V gives CDR1 SQVTM, CDR2 ANQGSEA. Measured with immunoSEQ multiplex PCR; TCRdb has only the in-frame clones, and not every one. The table records 220,000 or so clones, around 84% of them present only once. This entry comes from a study of blood T cell repertoires in COVID-19. This sequence joins TRBV29-1 and TRBJ1-1; D is undetermined. This receptor was taken from a woman in her thirties or forties who had recovered from COVID-19. Sequenced: PBMCs or T cells enriched from blood (not recorded which). This chain's CDR3 is CSVGQMNTEAFF. CDR3 coding DNA: TGCAGCGTTGGGCAGATGAACACTGAAGCTTTCTTT.